What follows are 14 T cell receptor beta chains derived from one specimen sequenced in a study of T cells in Graves' hyperthyroidism and ophthalmopathy. Amplified TCR beta CDR3 regions came from RNA transcripts. A set of HTBI primers served as the primers for a first-round RT-PCR of the TCR CDR3. A single record per CDR3 protein comes from TCRdb applying MiXCR to the multiplex PCR reads. This sample carries around 290,000 distinct CDR3 sequences, about 13% of them seen once, and the ten largest clones take under 8%. Sequencing used blood. All receptors derive from a woman in her forties with Graves' hyperthyroidism.

The sample holds many counts of this clonotype. This chain links TRBV28 with TRBJ2-5, with D possibly matching TRBD1 (6 bases). Trimming shortened V by 4 bases and J by 4 bases, and 13 bases separated the two germline ends. Looked up from germline, CDR1 is MDHEN and CDR2 is SYDVKM. The CDR3 spans 14 residues. CDR3 nucleotides: TGTGCCAGCAGTTGGGGACACGGTAGAGAGACCCAGTACTTC. Translating gives CASSWGHGRETQYF.

This clonotype was counted at least ten times. The chain joins TRBV28 to TRBJ2-1, with 14 bases lining up with TRBD2. CDR1 and CDR2 (germline): MDHEN, SYDVKM. The CDR3 length is 16 residues. The V gene end was trimmed by 5 bases and the J gene end by 8 bases; junction bases not matched to a gene: 8. CDR3 nucleotides: TGTGCCAGCAGTACGGGACTAGCGGGAGTTGTGTATGAGCAGTTCTTC. Protein: CASSTGLAGVVYEQFF. The entire variable domain, with the rest obtained from reference TRBV28 and TRBJ2-1, is as follows: DVKVTQSSRYLVKRTGEKVFLECVQDMDHENMFWYRQDPGLGLRLIYFSYDVKMKEKGDIPEGYSVSREKKERFSLILESASTNQTSMYLCASSTGLAGVVYEQFFGPGTRLTVL.

This clonotype was detected ten times or more. The rearrangement links TRBV5-8 to TRBJ2-5, with 7 bases lining up with TRBD2. With V trimmed by 2 bases and J by 6 bases, 16 bases remained unmatched. Germline CDR1 is SGHTS and CDR2 is YDEGEE. This CDR3 has 17 amino acids. The CDR3 protein is CASSLGEHGGTGKTQYF. The CDR3 bases are TGTGCCAGCAGCTTAGGGGAACACGGGGGGACGGGAAAGACCCAGTACTTC.

This clonotype was detected ten times or more. The chain couples TRBV5-6 to TRBJ1-5; perhaps TRBD1 as D (6 bases). V was cut by 4 bases and J by 1 base, with 15 bases left in between. Per germline, CDR1 SGHDT and CDR2 YYEEEE. This CDR3 contains 16 residues. The CDR3 region is CASSPFRRGSNQPQHF. Here the CDR3 DNA reads TGTGCCAGCAGCCCCTTTCGCAGGGGAAGCAATCAGCCCCAGCATTTT.

This clonotype was seen a few times. A much larger clonotype is one base distant, so this may be a read error. The chain has TRBV11-3 and TRBJ1-2; perhaps TRBD1 as D (5 bases). Deletions cut 8 bases from V and 4 bases from J, with 23 bases between. CDR3 length: 16 amino acids. Germline-derived CDR1 and CDR2 are SGHNT and YENEEA. The CDR3 protein is CASGNSGTGKFYGYTF. CDR3 nucleotides: TGTGCCAGCGGCAACTCCGGGACCGGAAAATTCTATGGCTACACCTTC.

The sample holds many counts of this clonotype. The CDR3 nucleotides read TGTGCCAGCAGTTCCCCCGAAGGGCGCCCGACCTTC. Encoded protein: CASSSPEGRPTF. The chain links TRBV27 to TRBJ1-2; D gene ambiguous. V dropped 4 bases and J dropped 14 bases, with 17 bases sitting between them. Germline V CDR1 and CDR2: MNHEY, SMNVEV (reference sequence). There are 12 residues in the CDR3.

The CDR3 loop is CASSEPSQGLYGYTF. For the CDR3, the DNA is TGTGCCAGCAGTGAACCATCGCAGGGGTTATATGGCTACACCTTC. The chain has TRBV6-1 and TRBJ1-2, with a possible D match to TRBD1 (6 bases). Germline V gene data show CDR1 as MNHNS and CDR2 as SASEGT. With 2 bases removed from V and 5 bases from J, the gap between germline ends came to 15 bases. The CDR3 sequence is 15 residues long.

This clonotype was observed many times. V and J are TRBV20-1 and TRBJ1-5; TRBD1 matches at 9 bases. The length of the CDR3 is 13 residues. With V trimmed by 6 bases and J by 6 bases, 6 bases remained unmatched. In germline, CDR1 is DFQATT, CDR2 SNEGSKA (reference sequence). The CDR3: CSAHTGGGQPQHF. In nucleotides, the CDR3 is TGCAGTGCGCATACAGGGGGCGGTCAGCCCCAGCATTTT.

This clonotype was observed at least ten times. The gene calls are TRBV2 and TRBJ2-5, with 9 bases aligning to TRBD1. V trimming: 8 bases; J trimming: 4 bases; junction bases outside the gene matches: 8. The CDR3 consists of 14 residues. Germline V lookup: CDR1 SNHLY, CDR2 FYNNEI. This chain's CDR3 is CASAGGTGLETQYF. The CDR3 DNA reads as TGTGCCAGCGCGGGCGGGACAGGGCTAGAGACCCAGTACTTC.

This clonotype was recorded at least ten times. The chain combines TRBV7-9 with TRBJ2-7; D remains unclear. Germline-derived CDR1 and CDR2 are SEHNR and FQNEAQ (reference sequence). This CDR3 comprises 13 residues. Trimming cost V 3 bases and J 6 bases, with 12 bases left between them. The CDR3 nucleotides are TGTGCCAGCAGCTTCGCGGCAGGCGCCGAGCAGTACTTC. Its protein is CASSFAAGAEQYF.

This clonotype was counted many times. The chain carries TRBV2 and TRBJ2-2, with D possibly TRBD1 on 5 matching bases. Trimming removed 6 bases from V and 0 bases from J, with 11 bases in between. This CDR3 region has 15 residues. Germline values: CDR1 SNHLY, CDR2 FYNNEI. The CDR3 protein is CASSMGPTNTGELFF. CDR3 coding DNA: TGTGCCAGCAGCATGGGGCCAACGAACACCGGGGAGCTGTTTTTT.

The chain couples TRBV6-2 or TRBV6-3 to TRBJ1-3; no clear D gene. The CDR3 covers 16 residues. Germline CDR1 reads MNHEY; CDR2 reads SVGEGT. Trimming left V 5 bases short and J 0 bases short, with 14 bases between. The CDR3 coding sequence is TGTGCCAGCAGTCGACACATCTCGAGCTCTGGAAACACCATATATTTT. Amino acids: CASSRHISSSGNTIYF.

The chain's CDR3 is CASSTTDWALSGNTIYF. The CDR3 region has the DNA TGTGCCAGTAGTACAACTGACTGGGCACTCTCTGGAAACACCATATATTTT. V and J are TRBV19 and TRBJ1-3; D is unclear. The CDR3 covers 17 residues. CDR1 and CDR2 (germline): LNHDA, SQIVND (reference sequence). V was shortened by 4 bases and J by 0 bases, with 16 bases between the two germline ends.

This clonotype has a count of ten or more. This rearrangement joins TRBV29-1 to TRBJ2-3, with D tentatively TRBD2 (6 bases). The CDR3 covers 13 residues. Trimming shortened V by 4 bases and J by 4 bases, and 12 bases separated the two germline ends. CDR1 and CDR2 (germline): SQVTM, ANQGSEA. CDR3 nucleotides: TGCAGCGTTGGACAGCGGGCGGCAGATACGCAGTATTTT. It encodes CSVGQRAADTQYF.